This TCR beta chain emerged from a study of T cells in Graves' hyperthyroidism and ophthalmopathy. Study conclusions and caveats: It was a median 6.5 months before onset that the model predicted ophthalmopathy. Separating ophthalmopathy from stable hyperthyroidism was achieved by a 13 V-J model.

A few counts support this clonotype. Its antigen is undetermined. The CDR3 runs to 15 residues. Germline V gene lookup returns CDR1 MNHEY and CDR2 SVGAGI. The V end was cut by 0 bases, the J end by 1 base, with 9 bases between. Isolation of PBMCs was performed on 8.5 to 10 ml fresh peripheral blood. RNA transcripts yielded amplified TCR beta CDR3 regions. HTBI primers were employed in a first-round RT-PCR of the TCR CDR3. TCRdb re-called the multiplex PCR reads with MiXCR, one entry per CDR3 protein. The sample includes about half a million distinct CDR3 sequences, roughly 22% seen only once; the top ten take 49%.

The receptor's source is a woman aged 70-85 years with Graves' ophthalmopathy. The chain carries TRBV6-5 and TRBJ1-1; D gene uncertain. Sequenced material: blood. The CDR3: CASSYSIRGNTEAFF. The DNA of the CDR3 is TGTGCCAGCAGTTACTCGATCCGGGGGAACACTGAAGCTTTCTTT.